The TCR beta chain under discussion was sequenced for a study of cytomegalovirus exposure and HLA in healthy donors. Study observations and caveats: A later analysis appeared to link common viral pathogens to several of the most significant clusters.

Germline V CDR1 and CDR2: SGHDN, FVKESK. The CDR3 covers 13 residues. The ends were cut back, 1 base at V and 6 bases at J, with 10 bases in the middle. As regards this clone: The antigen is unknown.

The PCR contained 60 Vbeta and 13 Jbeta primers. In the original processing: Per a later analysis, the number of unique TCR beta chains was approximately 80 million, of which about 11 million were shared. Sequenced by immunoSEQ multiplex PCR; TCRdb stores in-frame clones only, minus some. Clonal size and the V and J genes are those of that table, whereas D and trimming came from the DNA. Of around 65,000 clones in the sample, roughly 77% are singletons; the top ten hold more than 4%. The receptor was isolated from a woman younger than 45 in good health and CMV-seronegative. The gene calls are TRBV14 and TRBJ2-7; D remains unclear. The sample taken for sequencing was PBMCs. CDR3: CASSQVYGSEQYF. The CDR3 coding sequence is TGTGCCAGCAGCCAAGTTTACGGGTCCGAGCAGTACTTC. Looking up the rest from reference TRBV14 and TRBJ2-7 gives the full variable domain: EAGVTQFPSHSVIEKGQTVTLRCDPISGHDNLYWYRRVMGKEIKFLLHFVKESKQDESGMPNNRFLAERTGGTYSTLKVQPAELEDSGVYFCASSQVYGSEQYFGPGTRLTVT.